This T cell receptor beta chain was sequenced in a study of cytomegalovirus exposure and HLA in healthy donors. The PCR contained 60 Vbeta and 13 Jbeta primers. Sequencing used immunoSEQ multiplex PCR; TCRdb keeps in-frame clones, though not all of them. Of about 200,000 clones in the sample, about 74% were seen once. Germline V lookup: CDR1 LGHNA, CDR2 YSLEER. V was cut by 4 bases and J by 2 bases, with 15 bases left in between. This CDR3 is 15 amino acids long. The V gene is TRBV4-3, the J gene TRBJ2-7; perhaps TRBD1 as D (5 bases). The TCR originated in a man aged 40-55 years in good health and CMV-seronegative. The sample taken for sequencing was PBMCs. The CDR3 protein is CASSPGQGATYEQYF. The DNA for the CDR3 is TGCGCCAGCAGCCCCGGGCAGGGTGCCACCTACGAGCAGTACTTC.